A selection of T cell receptor beta chains follows, all from one sample in a study of tumor-infiltrating lymphocytes in primary liver carcinoma. TCRdb re-called the multiplex PCR reads with MiXCR, one entry per CDR3 protein. The table has roughly 57,000 distinct CDR3 sequences, 70% to 85% seen once. Sequences were obtained from liver tumor tissue from sampling region 2. Receptors originate from a man aged 35-49 years with primary liver carcinoma and hepatitis B virus infection. CDR3s include the opening cysteine and the closing phenylalanine or tryptophan. A D gene is named only where the DNA matches it firmly. Clone size is not always given. Where it is, it says once, few, many or a class for expanded clones.

abundance,v_gene,d_gene,j_gene,CDR3nt,CDR3aa
NA,TRBV4-2,TRBD2,TRBJ2-7,TGTGCAAGCATTGGAAAACCGGGACTAGCGGGAGGGCCACACGAACAGTACTTC,CASIGKPGLAGGPHEQYF
NA,TRBV11-2,NA,TRBJ2-7,TGTGTCAGTCCCGGGGGCTACGAGCAGTACTTC,CVSPGGYEQYF
NA,TRBV11-2,TRBD2,TRBJ2-1,TGTGCCAACAGCTATACTAGCGCTCATTTATACAATGAGCTGTTCTTC,CANSYTSAHLYNELFF
few,TRBV14,TRBD2,TRBJ2-1,TGTACCAGTAGTGCCGTAGCGGGATGGGTAAACAATGAGCAGTTCTTC,CTSSAVAGWVNNEQFF
NA,TRBV12-5,NA,TRBJ2-2,TGTGTTAGTGGTGTGGATCGGGGATCAGGCACCGGGGAGCTGTTTTTT,CVSGVDRGSGTGELFF
NA,TRBV28,TRBD2,TRBJ2-7,TGTTCCAGCAGTCCACCGGGACTAGCGGGGACCTACGAGCAGTACTTC,CSSSPPGLAGTYEQYF
NA,TRBV12-3/TRBV12-4,TRBD1,TRBJ2-3,TGTGCCAGCAGGGGGACAGGGGGCTATACGCAGTATTTT,CASRGTGGYTQYF
NA,TRBV5-4,NA,TRBJ2-3,TGTGCCAGCATCTTGGCTGGGGGAGATACGCAGTATTTT,CASILAGGDTQYF
once,TRBV29-1,NA,TRBJ1-1,TGCAGCGTTGAGGACAGCAGCAACACTGAAGCTTTCTTT,CSVEDSSNTEAFF
once,TRBV4-3,NA,TRBJ2-7,TGCACCAACAGCCAAGAGTACGGGAGTAACTACGAGCAATACTTC,CTNSQEYGSNYEQYF
NA,TRBV4-3,TRBD1,TRBJ1-1,TGCGTCAGCAGCCACATGAACCAGGGGGACACTGAAGCTTTCTTT,CVSSHMNQGDTEAFF
NA,TRBV14,TRBD2,TRBJ2-1,TGTGCCAGCAGTGCCGTAGCGGGATGGGTAAATAATGAGCATTTCTTC,CASSAVAGWVNNEHFF
large,TRBV12-3/TRBV12-4,TRBD1,TRBJ1-2,TGTGCCAGCAGCCTCGGACAGGGGGCAAACTATGGCTACACCTTC,CASSLGQGANYGYTF
NA,TRBV4-1,TRBD2,TRBJ2-3,TGCGTCAGCAGCCAGACCATTGTCCTAGCGGAAGTCACCGATACGCAGTATTTT,CVSSQTIVLAEVTDTQYF
NA,TRBV6-2/TRBV6-3,NA,TRBJ2-1,TGTGCCAGCAGTTACTACGGCAATGAGCAGTTCTTC,CASSYYGNEQFF
NA,TRBV6-6,NA,TRBJ2-2,TGTGCCTGCAGTAAGAACACCGGGGAGCTGTTTTTT,CACSKNTGELFF
NA,TRBV25-1,TRBD1,TRBJ2-7,TGTGCCAGGAGTCCGGGGACAGGCTACGAGCAGTACTTC,CARSPGTGYEQYF
NA,TRBV6-1,TRBD2,TRBJ2-7,TGTGCCAGCAGTACCATACCGGGACTAGCTCCCTACGAGCAGTACTTC,CASSTIPGLAPYEQYF
many,TRBV2,TRBD1,TRBJ1-1,TGTGCCAGCAGTGGACAGGGTTTTCCTGAAGCTTTCTTT,CASSGQGFPEAFF
NA,TRBV4-2,TRBD2,TRBJ2-3,TGTGCCAGCTGCCGAGTAGCGCTTCTAGCGGGAGCGACAGATACGCAGTATTTT,CASCRVALLAGATDTQYF
NA,TRBV28,NA,TRBJ2-1,TGTGCCAGCAGTATATTGGAACAGGGTCGCAGTGAGCAGTTCTTC,CASSILEQGRSEQFF
NA,TRBV4-2,NA,TRBJ1-2,TGTGCCACCAGCCAATCGGGGGTCGGGGTCTATGGCTACACCTTC,CATSQSGVGVYGYTF
NA,TRBV13,TRBD2,TRBJ2-3,TGTGCCGGCAGCTCCCGGTCTAGCGGGAGGAGGAAGACAGATACGCAGTTTTTT,CAGSSRSSGRRKTDTQFF